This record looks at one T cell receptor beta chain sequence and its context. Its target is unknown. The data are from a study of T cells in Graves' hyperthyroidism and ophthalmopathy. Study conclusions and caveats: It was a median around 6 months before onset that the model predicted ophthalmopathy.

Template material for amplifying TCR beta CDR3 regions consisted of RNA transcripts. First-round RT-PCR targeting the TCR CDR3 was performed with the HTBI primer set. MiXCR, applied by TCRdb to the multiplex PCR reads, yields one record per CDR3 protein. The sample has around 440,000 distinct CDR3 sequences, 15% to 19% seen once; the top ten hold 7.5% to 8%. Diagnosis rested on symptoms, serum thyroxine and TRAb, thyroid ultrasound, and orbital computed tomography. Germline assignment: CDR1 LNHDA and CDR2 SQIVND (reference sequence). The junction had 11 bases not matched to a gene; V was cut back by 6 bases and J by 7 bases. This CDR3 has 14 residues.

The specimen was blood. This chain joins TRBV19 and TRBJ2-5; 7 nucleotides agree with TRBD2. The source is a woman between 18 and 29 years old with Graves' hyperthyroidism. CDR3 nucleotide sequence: TGTGCCAGTAGGAAACACCGGGAGGCGGGGACCCAGTACTTC. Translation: CASRKHREAGTQYF.